What follows describes a single T cell receptor beta chain. The record originates from a study of circulating tumor DNA in untreated peripheral T-cell lymphoma. This CDR3 is built from 15 residues. CDR1 MDHEN and CDR2 SYDVKM come from the germline V gene. Measured with immunoSEQ multiplex PCR; TCRdb has only the in-frame clones, and not every one. This table holds 5,000 to 6,500 clones, around 66% found once. Sequencing was done on a sample of tumor tissue. This clonotype was sampled from a human donor with peripheral T-cell lymphoma. This chain connects TRBV28 to TRBJ2-5; 8 nucleotides align to TRBD1. The end of the DNA is better explained by TRBJ2-7, so the J call may be wrong. CDR3 coding DNA: TGTGCCAGCAGCACGACCGGGACAGGATTGTACGAGCAGTACTTC. Its translation is CASSTTGTGLYEQYF.